The clone carrying this T cell receptor beta chain was found a few times. Its antigen is currently unknown. The sample belongs to a study of beta chain features in type 1 diabetes. Regarding the study as a whole: TCRB CDR3s were moderately but significantly shorter in Type 1 diabetes patients in all four CD4+ subsets.

cDNA synthesis used the whole RNA isolate, giving expressed TCRB sequences. Some clones are missing from TCRdb's copy, which holds only in-frame ones; the method was immunoSEQ multiplex PCR. The profile shows approximately 250,000 clones, about 24% of them singletons. The CDR3 length is 11 residues. Germline loops: CDR1 LNHDA, CDR2 SQIVND (reference sequence). Trimming cost V 7 bases and J 4 bases, with 7 bases left between them. The chain carries TRBV19 and TRBJ1-1, with a weak D call TRBD1 (5 bases). Sequencing was carried out using naive CD4+ T cells from blood. The receptor comes from a woman in her twenties or thirties with type 1 diabetes. CDR3 residues: CASNRGTEAFF. DNA of the CDR3: TGTGCCAGTAATAGGGGCACTGAAGCTTTCTTT.